These 21 T cell receptor beta chains originate from one sample sequenced in a study of T-cell memory formation after mild COVID-19. TCRdb reprocessed the 5' RACE reads with MiXCR, giving one entry per CDR3 protein. The repertoire holds about 150,000 distinct CDR3 sequences, with roughly 14% as singletons. Sequencing was done on a sample of PBMCs or a T cell subset sorted from them (not recorded which). Receptor source: an adult woman who had mild COVID-19 (a few samples of this study predate the infection). Cell type and time point are not known.

In this sample, this clonotype turned up many times. This chain links TRBV12-3 or TRBV12-4 with TRBJ2-3, with 7 nucleotides matching TRBD1. CDR3 length: 15 amino acids. With 5 bases clipped from V and 2 bases from J, the junction kept 7 bases outside the gene matches. In DNA form, the CDR3 reads TGTGCCAGCAGTCCAGGGACAGCTCTCACAGATACGCAGTATTTT. Encoded protein: CASSPGTALTDTQYF.

The table lists this clonotype with many counts. The chain combines TRBV5-4 with TRBJ2-1; TRBD2 is a possible D gene (6 bases). CDR3 length equals 15 residues. Germline assignment: CDR1 SGHNT and CDR2 YYREEE (reference sequence). Trimming removed 0 bases at V and 4 bases at J, with 11 bases between. The CDR3 here is CASSLDGTSYNEQFF. The CDR3 coding sequence is TGTGCCAGCAGCTTGGATGGGACTTCGTACAATGAGCAGTTCTTC.

The table lists this clonotype with many counts. The rearrangement links TRBV7-6 to TRBJ2-2; 8 nucleotides line up with TRBD1. Germline values: CDR1 SGHVS, CDR2 FNYEAQ. V dropped 1 base and J dropped 2; count of bases not matched to a gene: 3. The CDR3 consists of 16 residues. As DNA, the CDR3 is TGTGCCAGCAGCTTAGGACAGGGGCCAAACACCGGGGAGCTGTTTTTT. This codes for CASSLGQGPNTGELFF.

A few counts support this clonotype. V and J are TRBV7-2 and TRBJ2-2; D call uncertain. The CDR3 covers 15 residues. Germline V gives CDR1 SGHTA, CDR2 FQGNSA. Trimming left V 2 bases short and J 7 bases short, with 14 bases between. CDR3 sequence (DNA): TGTGCCAGCAGCTTACCGGTACACACCATCGGGGAGCTGTTTTTT. It translates to CASSLPVHTIGELFF.

The rearrangement links TRBV7-2 to TRBJ2-3; 10 bases fit TRBD2. The CDR3 loop spans 17 amino acids. CDR1 and CDR2 from the germline V gene are SGHTA and FQGNSA. V lost 4 bases, J lost 6 bases, and 13 bases stayed unmatched. The CDR3 DNA is TGTGCCAGCAGCTCCACATTCAGCGGGAGGGCTGGGGATACGCAGTATTTT. As protein: CASSSTFSGRAGDTQYF.

The chain carries TRBV2 and TRBJ2-2; perhaps TRBD1 as D (6 bases). The CDR3 length is 15 residues. Germline CDR1 and CDR2: SNHLY and FYNNEI. The germline V and J ends were trimmed by 2 bases and 2 bases, with 9 bases remaining between them. For the CDR3, the DNA is TGTGCCAGCAGTGAATCCAGGGGCAACACCGGGGAGCTGTTTTTT. Translating it yields CASSESRGNTGELFF.

The gene calls are TRBV20-1 and TRBJ2-2; TRBD2 aligns across 11 bases. The germline V gene encodes CDR1 DFQATT and CDR2 SNEGSKA (reference sequence). V dropped 7 bases and J dropped 6; count of bases not matched to a gene: 16. The CDR3 consists of 17 residues. CDR3 coding DNA: TGCAGTGTGTGGGAGCGGCTAGCGGGGGGTGTCGCCGGGGAGCTGTTTTTT. It encodes CSVWERLAGGVAGELFF.

This clonotype was detected a few times. This sequence joins TRBV28 and TRBJ2-7, with TRBD2 matching 8 bases. CDR1 is MDHEN, CDR2 SYDVKM, per germline. The CDR3 loop spans 16 amino acids. V lost 3 bases to trimming and J lost 2 bases; unmatched junction nucleotides: 9. CDR3 coding DNA: TGTGCCAGCAGTTTCCGGGGGGGAGGGGCCCCCTACGAGCAGTACTTC. Translated, it gives CASSFRGGGAPYEQYF.

This clonotype was detected only a few times. The chain employs TRBV19 and TRBJ2-3; no reliable D call. This CDR3 has 12 residues. V lost 5 bases to trimming and J lost 5 bases, with 8 bases between them. CDR1 and CDR2 from the germline V gene are LNHDA and SQIVND (reference sequence). The CDR3 loop reads CASSFLRDTQYF. The CDR3 region has the DNA TGTGCCAGTAGTTTCCTCCGAGATACGCAGTATTTT.

This clonotype came up a few times. V is TRBV5-6 and J is TRBJ1-1, with D perhaps TRBD1 (5 bases). CDR3 length: 15 residues. CDR1 and CDR2 from the germline V gene are SGHDT and YYEEEE. Between the trimmed V and J ends, which lost 4 bases and 7 bases, there was a span of 20 bases. CDR3 protein: CASSRLDGAAGEAFF. In nucleotides, the CDR3 is TGTGCCAGCAGCCGGCTCGACGGGGCCGCGGGTGAAGCTTTCTTT.

This chain joins TRBV10-3 and TRBJ2-2, with 10 bases identical to TRBD1. This CDR3 is built from 15 residues. With 6 bases clipped from V and 6 bases from J, the junction kept 7 bases outside the gene matches. Germline V gene data show CDR1 as ENHRY and CDR2 as SYGVKD. The CDR3 loop is CAISTRDRGSGELFF. The CDR3 DNA is TGTGCCATCAGCACCCGGGACAGGGGCTCCGGGGAGCTGTTTTTT.

The genes are TRBV29-1 and TRBJ1-2, with D perhaps TRBD1 (5 bases). Trimming stripped 1 base from V and 3 bases from J, with 15 bases between. Germline V gene data show CDR1 as SQVTM and CDR2 as ANQGSEA. The CDR3 loop spans 15 amino acids. The CDR3 spells CSVEGWKGRYYGYTF. The DNA of the CDR3 is TGCAGCGTTGAAGGATGGAAGGGGCGTTACTATGGCTACACCTTC.

DNA for the CDR3: TGCGCCAGCAGCCACCCGACAGGGGGTAGCACAGATACGCAGTATTTT. Translating it yields CASSHPTGGSTDTQYF. V is TRBV4-3 and J is TRBJ2-3, with 9 bases aligning to TRBD1. This CDR3 comprises 16 residues. Germline assignment: CDR1 LGHNA and CDR2 YSLEER. V was clipped by 3 bases and J by 0 bases; unmatched bases: 4.

The rearrangement uses TRBV7-9 and TRBJ1-1; D unclear. The germline V and J ends were trimmed by 1 base and 2 bases, with 11 bases remaining between them. The CDR3 runs to 15 residues. From germline, CDR1 is SEHNR and CDR2 FQNEAQ (reference sequence). The CDR3 DNA reads as TGTGCCAGCAGCTTAGTCTCGCACCCCAACACTGAAGCTTTCTTT. Translating it yields CASSLVSHPNTEAFF.

The chain carries TRBV30 and TRBJ2-7; D might be TRBD2 (5 bases). V gave up 0 bases and J gave up 3 bases, with 9 bases separating them. The CDR3 is made up of 13 amino acids. CDR1 GTSNPN and CDR2 SVGIG come from the germline V gene (reference sequence). The CDR3 bases are TGTGCCTGGAGTGTCGGGGTGGGCTACGAGCAGTACTTC. It encodes CAWSVGVGYEQYF.

CDR3 amino acids: CSVDGGLGTEAFF. The CDR3 DNA follows: TGCAGCGTTGATGGGGGCTTAGGCACTGAAGCTTTCTTT. This chain joins TRBV29-1 and TRBJ1-1, with D tentatively TRBD1 (6 bases). CDR3 length: 13 amino acids. The germline gives CDR1 SQVTM, CDR2 ANQGSEA. Trimming pared 3 bases from V and 4 bases from J, leaving 12 bases between.

This clonotype was counted many times. This rearrangement joins TRBV6-1 to TRBJ2-1, with D unclear. The CDR3 loop spans 12 amino acids. Germline V gene lookup returns CDR1 MNHNS and CDR2 SASEGT. V was clipped by 4 bases and J by 7 bases, with 8 bases between them. The DNA of the CDR3 is TGTGCCAGCAGTGTGAATGGAAATGAGCAGTTCTTC. Encoded protein: CASSVNGNEQFF.

This clonotype was detected a few times. The chain has TRBV5-1 and TRBJ2-1; TRBD1 matches 9 bases. Germline V gene sequence: CDR1 SGHRS, CDR2 YFSETQ. V was clipped by 4 bases and J by 0 bases; unmatched bases: 5. CDR3 size: 16 residues. CDR3 in amino acids: CASSPGQGRSYNEQFF. DNA for the CDR3: TGCGCCAGCAGCCCGGGACAGGGTCGCTCCTACAATGAGCAGTTCTTC.

The V call is TRBV6-5, the J call TRBJ2-6; TRBD2 might be the D (7 bases). Germline V CDR1 and CDR2: MNHEY, SVGAGI. Between the trimmed V and J ends, which lost 6 bases and 4 bases, there was a span of 16 bases. The CDR3 contains 16 residues. CDR3 DNA: TGTGCCAGCAGCCTCGTTGGGGGGGCAGGGGCCAACGTCCTGACTTTC. Translating gives CASSLVGGAGANVLTF.

The gene calls are TRBV7-7 and TRBJ2-5; D remains unclear. Germline CDR1 is SSHAT and CDR2 is FNYEAQ (reference sequence). The CDR3 has 14 residues. V lost 5 bases, J lost 7 bases, and 17 bases lay in between. CDR3 residues: CASSTALAEGTQYF. DNA of the CDR3: TGTGCCAGCAGCACCGCGCTCGCGGAAGGGACCCAGTACTTC.

The sample holds a few counts of this clonotype. The CDR3 DNA reads TGTGCCAGCAGCTTTGGGGCAGGGGGCTACGAGCAGTACTTC. Translating it yields CASSFGAGGYEQYF. V and J are TRBV7-2 and TRBJ2-7, with 7 bases identical to TRBD1. The CDR3 is 14 residues long. Germline CDR1 SGHTA, CDR2 FQGNSA. After removal of 3 bases from V and 3 bases from J, the junction contained 5 bases not matched to a gene.